One sample yielded the 20 T cell receptor beta chains listed below, sequenced in a study of blood T cell repertoires in COVID-19. The protocol was immunoSEQ multiplex PCR, while the TCRdb copy is restricted to in-frame clones and leaves out a portion. The data hold around 70,000 clones, with around three quarters observed a single time. The sequenced sample was peripheral blood. All receptors come from a human donor in a cohort sampled during active COVID-19.

The V and J genes are TRBV5-4 and TRBJ2-3, with a weak D call TRBD2 (5 bases). Germline V gene sequence: CDR1 SGHNT, CDR2 YYREEE (reference sequence). The CDR3 runs 14 residues. V was shortened by 6 bases and J by 0 bases, with 11 bases between the two germline ends. The CDR3 region is CASTSRGSTDTQYF. CDR3 DNA: TGTGCCAGCACCTCTCGGGGAAGCACAGATACGCAGTATTTT.

J is TRBJ2-7 and V is TRBV5-1, with 8 bases lining up with TRBD2. Losses at the gene ends were 0 bases for V and 6 bases for J; bases not matched to a gene: 11. This CDR3 has 16 residues. Germline CDR1 reads SGHRS; CDR2 reads YFSETQ. The CDR3 coding sequence is TGCGCCAGCAGCTTGGGACTAGGGAGCGGGAGTGGCGAGCAGTACTTC. Translating it yields CASSLGLGSGSGEQYF.

The chain couples TRBV6-5 to TRBJ2-7, with 8 positions matching TRBD2. Germline V lookup: CDR1 MNHEY, CDR2 SVGAGI. V dropped 6 bases and J dropped 4; count of bases not matched to a gene: 8. This CDR3 spans 14 amino acids. CDR3 loop: CASSPSGSLYEQYF. The CDR3 DNA sequence: TGTGCCAGCAGCCCGAGCGGGAGCCTTTACGAGCAGTACTTC.

This chain uses TRBV4-1 with TRBJ2-2; TRBD1 matches at 9 bases. V shed 4 bases and J 3 bases; nucleotides not matched to a gene: 3. Germline-derived CDR1 and CDR2 are MGHRA and YSYEKL. The CDR3 runs 15 residues. CDR3 region: CASSPGQGYTGELFF. CDR3 DNA: TGCGCCAGCAGCCCGGGACAGGGTTACACCGGGGAGCTGTTTTTT.

This clone came up a few times. The chain carries TRBV4-2 and TRBJ1-6, with 7 bases lining up with TRBD1. The J segment lost 8 bases and the V segment lost 4 bases, leaving 2 bases of the junction unmatched. CDR3 length equals 13 residues. Germline V gene sequence: CDR1 LGHNA, CDR2 YNFKEQ. Here the CDR3 DNA reads TGTGCCAGCAGCCGAGACAGGGATTCACCCCTCCACTTT. Translation gives CASSRDRDSPLHF.

The V gene is TRBV2, the J gene TRBJ2-7; TRBD1 aligns across 11 bases. V lost 7 bases, J lost 3 bases, and 5 bases stayed unmatched. CDR1 is SNHLY, CDR2 FYNNEI, per germline. The CDR3 covers 14 residues. CDR3 sequence reads: CASNRGTGGYEQYF. Written as DNA, the CDR3 is TGTGCCAGCAATCGTGGGACAGGGGGCTACGAGCAGTACTTC.

Only one count was recorded for this clone. The chain has TRBV11-2 and TRBJ1-1, with 9 bases that match TRBD1. Germline CDR1 reads SGHAT; CDR2 reads FQNNGV. V gave up 5 bases and J gave up 6 bases; unmatched junction bases: 10. The CDR3 spans 15 residues. For the CDR3, the DNA is TGTGCCAGCAGCCCAAGCGGGGACAGGGTCCCTGAAGCTTTCTTT. Amino acid sequence: CASSPSGDRVPEAFF. Together with reference TRBV11-2 and TRBJ1-1, the CDR3 gives the full variable domain: EAGVAQSPRYKIIEKRQSVAFWCNPISGHATLYWYQQILGQGPKLLIQFQNNGVVDDSQLPKDRFSAERLKGVDSTLKIQPAKLEDSAVYLCASSPSGDRVPEAFFGQGTRLTVV.

Points on this clone: The CDR3 does not close with the conserved phenylalanine or tryptophan, likely indicating a read error. It is unclear where the CDR3 begins or ends on the DNA, so no DNA is shown, and the CDR3 is as TCRdb lists it. The chain uses TRBV19 and TRBJ2-4; no DNA check was done on the table's D call, TRBD2. The CDR3 totals 13 residues, both ends included. Germline V CDR1 and CDR2: LNHDA, SQIVND (reference sequence). The CDR3 is CASTPGGLGTIII.

This clone showed up just a few times. V gene TRBV2 combines with J gene TRBJ1-5, with 7 positions matching TRBD1. V lost 10 bases to trimming and J lost 2 bases; unmatched junction nucleotides: 8. Germline loops: CDR1 SNHLY, CDR2 FYNNEI. This CDR3 contains 14 residues. CDR3: CATRDSRGNQPQHF. In nucleotides, the CDR3 is TGTGCCACCCGGGACAGCCGGGGCAATCAGCCCCAGCATTTT. The full variable domain, rest sourced from reference TRBV2 and TRBJ1-5, is EPEVTQTPSHQVTQMGQEVILRCVPISNHLYFYWYRQILGQKVEFLVSFYNNEISEKSEIFDDQFSVERPDGSNFTLKIRSTKLEDSAMYFCATRDSRGNQPQHFGDGTRLSIL.

The chain is built from TRBV29-1 and TRBJ1-3; a possible D gene is TRBD1 (6 bases). This CDR3 is built from 14 residues. Trimming cost V 4 bases and J 4 bases, with 14 bases left between them. CDR1 and CDR2 (germline): SQVTM, ANQGSEA. The CDR3 DNA reads TGCAGCGTTGCCGGGGGGCAGGGAGGAAACACCATATATTTT. Its translation is CSVAGGQGGNTIYF.

This clone was seen once. The chain links TRBV27 to TRBJ1-6; 9 bases agree with TRBD1. The germline gives CDR1 MNHEY, CDR2 SMNVEV (reference sequence). CDR3 size: 16 residues. The ends lost 8 bases at V and 4 bases at J; junction bases unmatched: 9. This CDR3 is CASRSGTGQYNSPLHF. The CDR3 nucleotides are TGTGCCAGCCGCTCCGGGACAGGGCAGTATAATTCACCCCTCCACTTT.

The chain carries TRBV9 and TRBJ2-5; 9 bases fit TRBD1. Germline assignment: CDR1 SGDLS and CDR2 YYNGEE. This CDR3 has 15 residues. V lost 3 bases, J lost 2 bases, and 5 bases stayed unmatched. CDR3 amino acids: CASSARDREQETQYF. DNA of the CDR3: TGTGCCAGCAGCGCTAGGGACAGGGAGCAAGAGACCCAGTACTTC. The full variable domain, completed using reference TRBV9 and TRBJ2-5, is DSGVTQTPKHLITATGQRVTLRCSPRSGDLSVYWYQQSLDQGLQFLIQYYNGEERAKGNILERFSAQQFPDLHSELNLSSLELGDSALYFCASSARDREQETQYFGPGTRLLVL.

This clone has just a few counts. The genes are TRBV11-3 and TRBJ2-1; 7 bases agree with TRBD1. In germline, CDR1 is SGHNT, CDR2 YENEEA. This CDR3 has 14 residues. Losses at the gene ends were 5 bases for V and 2 bases for J; bases not matched to a gene: 3. The chain's CDR3 is CASSPDRAYNEQFF. CDR3 DNA sequence: TGTGCCAGCAGCCCCGACAGGGCCTACAATGAGCAGTTCTTC.

The CDR3 sequence is CASSPTKHNTEAFF. Here the CDR3 DNA reads TGTGCCAGCAGCCCAACCAAGCACAACACTGAAGCTTTCTTT. The chain employs TRBV28 and TRBJ1-1; unclear D gene. In germline, CDR1 is MDHEN, CDR2 SYDVKM. V was shortened by 6 bases and J by 2 bases, with 13 bases between the two germline ends. This CDR3 has 14 residues.

This rearrangement joins TRBV7-4 to TRBJ1-5, with no clear D. This CDR3 has 20 residues. Looked up from germline, CDR1 is SGHVT and CDR2 is SQSDAQ. The germline V and J ends were trimmed by 5 bases and 3 bases, with 29 bases remaining between them. The CDR3 loop is CASSTPQPRGVALNNQPQHF. CDR3 sequence (DNA): TGTGCCAGCAGCACCCCCCAGCCCCGCGGGGTAGCCCTGAACAATCAGCCCCAGCATTTT. Full variable domain (missing parts from reference TRBV7-4 and TRBJ1-5): GAGVSQSPRYKVAKRGRDVALRCDSISGHVTLYWYRQTLGQGSEVLTYSQSDAQRDKSGRPSGRFSAERPERSVSTLKIQRTEQGDSAVYLCASSTPQPRGVALNNQPQHFGDGTRLSIL.

This clone showed up just once. V and J are TRBV30 and TRBJ2-1; D is perhaps TRBD2 (6 bases). V was trimmed by 0 bases and J by 1 base, leaving 10 bases between them. CDR1 is GTSNPN, CDR2 SVGIG, per germline (reference sequence). The CDR3 loop spans 15 amino acids. For the CDR3, the DNA is TGTGCCTGGAGTGTGTCGGGAGCGTCCTACAATGAGCAGTTCTTC. Amino acid sequence: CAWSVSGASYNEQFF. Based on the CDR3 plus reference TRBV30 and TRBJ2-1, the full variable domain is SQTIHQWPATLVQPVGSPLSLECTVEGTSNPNLYWYRQAAGRGLQLLFYSVGIGQISSEVPQNLSASRPQDRQFILSSKKLLLSDSGFYLCAWSVSGASYNEQFFGPGTRLTVL.

CDR3 protein: CASSFSSGRGWNEQFF. In DNA form, the CDR3 reads TGCGCCAGCAGCTTCTCTAGCGGGAGGGGGTGGAATGAGCAGTTCTTC. This chain uses TRBV5-1 with TRBJ2-1; 12 bases map to TRBD2. From germline, CDR1 is SGHRS and CDR2 YFSETQ. Germline trimming cut 2 bases from V and 7 bases from J; bases unmatched to any gene: 7. This CDR3 spans 16 amino acids.

CDR3 nucleotide sequence: TGTGCCAGCAGTTTTTCATCCGAGGTCACTGAAGCTTTCTTT. Amino acid sequence: CASSFSSEVTEAFF. The rearrangement joins TRBV28 to TRBJ1-1; no clear D. The CDR3 is made up of 14 amino acids. Per the germline V gene, CDR1 is MDHEN and CDR2 is SYDVKM. Trimming took off 3 bases at V and 4 bases at J, with 12 bases between the two ends.

The chain employs TRBV5-1 and TRBJ2-1; no clear D gene. Trimming took 4 bases from V and 0 from J, leaving 11 bases between them. This CDR3 has 15 residues. Per the germline V gene, CDR1 is SGHRS and CDR2 is YFSETQ. CDR3 sequence reads: CASSRSPSSYNEQFF. In DNA, the CDR3 is TGCGCCAGCAGCCGTTCCCCGAGCTCCTACAATGAGCAGTTCTTC. Variable domain in full (rest from reference TRBV5-1 and TRBJ2-1): KAGVTQTPRYLIKTRGQQVTLSCSPISGHRSVSWYQQTPGQGLQFLFEYFSETQRNKGNFPGRFSGRQFSNSRSEMNVSTLELGDSALYLCASSRSPSSYNEQFFGPGTRLTVL.

This clone was seen a few times. This chain links TRBV4-2 with TRBJ1-2, with TRBD1 identical over 10 bases. Germline values: CDR1 LGHNA, CDR2 YNFKEQ. This CDR3 has 15 residues. Germline trimming cut 4 bases from V and 6 bases from J; bases unmatched to any gene: 8. The chain's CDR3 is CASSRPRDRGNGYTF. CDR3 DNA sequence: TGTGCCAGCAGCCGACCCAGGGACAGGGGAAATGGCTACACCTTC.